Listed here are 8 T cell receptor beta chains from one sample, sequenced in a study of blood T cell repertoires in COVID-19. Assay: immunoSEQ multiplex PCR; the TCRdb copy retains only in-frame clones and omits some. The sample contains just over 85,000 clones, 89% of which appear only once. Sequencing was performed on peripheral blood. These TCRs come from a man in his forties or fifties with acute or convalescent COVID-19.

The chain uses TRBV9 and TRBJ2-5; maybe TRBD1 (6 bases). This CDR3 is 14 amino acids long. The V end lost 4 bases, the J end lost 4 bases, and 14 bases lay between the germline ends. Germline V lookup: CDR1 SGDLS, CDR2 YYNGEE. The CDR3 loop is CASSKTGNPETQYF. The CDR3 coding sequence is TGTGCCAGCAGCAAGACAGGCAACCCAGAGACCCAGTACTTC.

In regard to this clone: At the DNA level, this CDR3 is encoded by other sequences in the same sample as well. This chain connects TRBV9 to TRBJ2-1; 12 bases are a match to TRBD2. J gave up 3 bases and V 0 bases, and 1 base lay outside the gene matches. Germline CDR1 and CDR2: SGDLS and YYNGEE. This CDR3 is built from 16 residues. The CDR3 region is CASSVGLAGVYNEQFF. The CDR3 DNA sequence: TGTGCCAGCAGCGTAGGACTAGCGGGGGTCTACAATGAGCAGTTCTTC.

The chain joins TRBV27 to TRBJ1-6, with D unresolved. CDR1 and CDR2 (germline): MNHEY, SMNVEV (reference sequence). The CDR3 has 15 amino acids. V shed 1 base and J shed 8 bases, with 12 bases lying between them. The CDR3 loop reads CASSLWREGYSPLHF. The DNA for the CDR3 is TGTGCCAGCAGTTTATGGCGGGAGGGCTATTCACCCCTCCACTTT.

J is TRBJ1-2 and V is TRBV7-2, with TRBD1 identical over 12 bases. V lost 0 bases to trimming and J lost 8 bases; unmatched junction nucleotides: 4. The CDR3 extends over 15 amino acids. CDR1 is SGHTA and CDR2 is FQGNSA in the germline V gene. CDR3 loop: CASSLAGQGARGYTF. DNA for the CDR3: TGTGCCAGCAGCTTAGCGGGACAGGGGGCGCGGGGCTACACCTTC. Full variable domain (remainder filled in from reference TRBV7-2 and TRBJ1-2): GAGVSQSPSNKVTEKGKDVELRCDPISGHTALYWYRQSLGQGLEFLIYFQGNSAPDKSGLPSDRFSAERTGGSVSTLTIQRTQQEDSAVYLCASSLAGQGARGYTFGSGTRLTVV.

The chain is built from TRBV3-1 (or the pseudogene TRBV3-2) and TRBJ1-2; D is possibly TRBD1 (6 bases). The CDR3 is 15 amino acids. Per germline, CDR1 LGHDT and CDR2 YNNKEL (reference sequence). Trimming cost V 5 bases and J 2 bases, with 15 bases left between them. CDR3 protein: CASSFLQQGNYGYTF. In DNA form, the CDR3 reads TGTGCCAGCAGCTTCTTACAACAGGGAAACTATGGCTACACCTTC.

The chain carries TRBV11-2 and TRBJ1-6, with 7 bases fitting TRBD1. CDR1 SGHAT and CDR2 FQNNGV come from the germline V gene. The CDR3 loop spans 14 amino acids. V shed 6 bases, J shed 9 bases, and the junction held 8 bases outside the gene matches. CDR3 DNA: TGTGCCAGCAGACAGACAGGGCCTGGTTCACCCCTCCACTTT. It codes for CASRQTGPGSPLHF.

The V gene is TRBV29-1, the J gene TRBJ1-1; D perhaps matches TRBD1 (5 bases). The CDR3 totals 19 residues. V was pared by 7 bases and J by 1 base, with 31 bases between. The germline V gene has CDR1 SQVTM and CDR2 ANQGSEA. CDR3 bases: TGCAGCGCCCGACGGGGGACGAGTTCAGCAAACCTTGGGAACACTGAAGCTTTCTTT. Amino acid sequence: CSARRGTSSANLGNTEAFF.

This clone was counted between two and nine times. Relative to the germline gene, one junction end is altered; a read error may explain this. J is TRBJ2-7 and V is TRBV5-6; a weak D match, TRBD2 (6 bases). The CDR3 is made up of 15 amino acids. Germline CDR1 is SGHDT and CDR2 is YYEEEE. CDR3: CASSSGPRGSFEQYF. CDR3 DNA sequence: TGTGCCAGCAGTTCCGGGCCCCGGGGGTCCTTCGAGCAGTACTTC.